This T cell receptor beta chain was recovered during a study of response to subunit inactivated influenza vaccine (dated by TCRdb to between 2017 and 2018). Broadly, across the study: Deep quantitative profiling of the T cell receptor repertoire was used in the study to follow responses to a trivalent subunit inactivated influenza vaccine.

V loses 4 bases of germline sequence and J loses 2 bases, and the interval between the two ends is 14 bases. CDR1 is given as MNHEY and CDR2 as SVGAGI, both from the germline V gene. There are 16 amino acids in the CDR3, from cysteine to phenylalanine inclusive. Only the CDR3 part of the read is kept: 48 bases, read in frame from the first base. The research as a whole found: The authors proposed that each seasonal influenza vaccination may bring in only a limited number of new T cells.

What this sample's time point label stands for: 45 days after influenza vaccine administration. To note about this clonotype: The clone's antigen remains unknown. Base-call qualities are not available, and no considerably larger clone is one nucleotide away.

Libraries were made using RT-PCR. Sequencing used an Illumina HiSeq 2500. In-frame beta chains were kept once TCRdb had trimmed the public reads at Q25 with fastp and called clones with MiXCR. Each record represents a unique CDR3 protein, reported with the most common genes and DNA among its rows. The sample includes over 400,000 distinct CDR3 sequences, with 10% to 15% observed a single time. Around 13% of the sample is taken by the ten largest. The sample consisted of PBMCs from blood, taken 40 to 50 days after vaccination. The rearranged segments are TRBV6-5 and TRBJ2-2, and possibly TRBD2, on 5 matching bases. The origin of this receptor is a man between 50 and 59 years old who received an inactivated influenza vaccine. Donor details come from another sample of the same person, matched by shared clones. The CDR3 region: CASSSSRGANTGELFF. The nucleotide sequence reads TGTGCCAGCAGTTCATCCCGGGGAGCCAACACCGGGGAGCTGTTTTTT.